Below, 18 T cell receptor beta chains from the same sample are listed, as sequenced in a study of beta chain features in type 1 diabetes. Study results and limitations: Moderately but significantly shorter TCRB CDR3s were found in Type 1 diabetes patients in all four CD4+ subsets.

No cognate antigen is known for these TCRs. Sequenced material consisted of expressed TCRB transcripts (all of the isolated RNA was reverse transcribed). Data came from immunoSEQ multiplex PCR; TCRdb stores just in-frame clones and leaves some out. The sample records about 160,000 clones, around 9.7% being singletons. Sequenced sample: central memory CD4+ T cells from blood. All receptors come from a woman in her 30s with type 1 diabetes.

The chain is built from TRBV28 and TRBJ2-1; 7 positions agree with TRBD2. The V and J ends lost 8 bases and 0 bases, in that order; junction bases with no gene match: 10. CDR3 length equals 16 residues. Germline V gene data show CDR1 as MDHEN and CDR2 as SYDVKM. For the CDR3, the DNA is TGTGCCAGCTCGGGTAGCGGGCCAAGCTCCTACAATGAGCAGTTCTTC. Amino acids: CASSGSGPSSYNEQFF.

In its sample, this clone was seen once. This chain uses TRBV11-3 with TRBJ1-5, with D perhaps matching TRBD1 (6 bases). The V end lost 2 bases, the J end lost 7 bases, and 9 bases lay between the germline ends. Germline V CDR1 and CDR2: SGHNT, YENEEA. There are 13 residues in the CDR3. CDR3 DNA sequence: TGTGCCAGCAGCTTACATCAGGGGCAGCCCCAGCATTTT. Protein: CASSLHQGQPQHF.

The table lists this clone with a few counts. CDR3 loop: CASGLLGLETQYF. DNA for the CDR3: TGTGCTAGTGGTTTGTTGGGACTCGAGACCCAGTACTTC. This chain joins TRBV12-5 and TRBJ2-5; weak D call: TRBD2 (6 bases). This CDR3 is built from 13 residues. Trimming left V 2 bases short and J 5 bases short, with 9 bases between. CDR1 is LGHNT and CDR2 is FRNRAP in the germline V gene.

This sequence joins TRBV5-1 and TRBJ1-1; D may be TRBD1 (6 bases). V gave up 4 bases and J gave up 4 bases, with 14 bases separating them. The germline V gene has CDR1 SGHRS and CDR2 YFSETQ. The CDR3 runs 14 residues. For the CDR3, the DNA is TGCGCCAGCAGCGCTACAGGGATAGCCACTGAAGCTTTCTTT. The encoded protein is CASSATGIATEAFF.

The chain couples TRBV29-1 to TRBJ1-1, with D possibly being TRBD1 (6 bases). V lost 4 bases to trimming and J lost 4 bases, with 19 bases between them. The CDR3 loop spans 15 amino acids. Germline values: CDR1 SQVTM, CDR2 ANQGSEA. The CDR3 spells CSVVLPRTGFTEAFF. CDR3 DNA: TGCAGCGTTGTGTTACCCCGAACAGGGTTCACTGAAGCTTTCTTT.

This clone has more than one count but fewer than ten. The V gene is TRBV10-3, the J gene TRBJ2-1; 8 bases are a match to TRBD2. The germline CDR1 and CDR2 sequences are ENHRY and SYGVKD. The CDR3 covers 16 residues. With 3 bases clipped from V and 4 bases from J, the junction kept 8 bases outside the gene matches. CDR3 in amino acids: CAISDPGLVTYNEQFF. CDR3 sequence (DNA): TGTGCCATCAGTGATCCGGGACTAGTGACTTACAATGAGCAGTTCTTC.

The chain is built from TRBV2 and TRBJ1-5; no clear D gene. The length of the CDR3 is 14 residues. Germline V gene sequence: CDR1 SNHLY, CDR2 FYNNEI. V dropped 6 bases and J dropped 7 bases, with 16 bases sitting between them. CDR3 residues: CASSSDFLNQPQHF. The CDR3 DNA is TGTGCCAGCAGCTCAGATTTCCTCAACCAGCCCCAGCATTTT.

The table lists this clone with many counts. The chain combines TRBV29-1 with TRBJ2-7; tentatively, D is TRBD2 (5 bases). Germline V gene lookup returns CDR1 SQVTM and CDR2 ANQGSEA. This CDR3 spans 13 amino acids. V was trimmed by 4 bases and J by 9 bases, leaving 19 bases between them. Here the CDR3 DNA reads TGCAGCGTTGTACCCTCGGACCGGAGCGGGCAGTACTTC. It codes for CSVVPSDRSGQYF.

The chain joins TRBV18 to TRBJ2-5; 8 bases agree with TRBD1. Germline V lookup: CDR1 KGHSH, CDR2 LQKENI. This CDR3 contains 16 residues. The V and J ends lost 0 bases and 4 bases, in that order; junction bases with no gene match: 7. CDR3 coding DNA: TGTGCCAGCTCACCACCGGCTGGACAGGGTCCAGAGACCCAGTACTTC. It codes for CASSPPAGQGPETQYF.

The chain links TRBV11-3 to TRBJ2-1, with 7 nucleotides matching TRBD1. V trimming: 5 bases; J trimming: 7 bases; junction bases outside the gene matches: 5. Per germline, CDR1 SGHNT and CDR2 YENEEA. This CDR3 spans 13 amino acids. DNA of the CDR3: TGTGCCAGCAGCACGGGACAGAGAAATGAGCAGTTCTTC. Amino acid sequence: CASSTGQRNEQFF.

The rearrangement joins TRBV23-1 to TRBJ1-5; a possible D gene is TRBD1 (5 bases). TRBV23-1 is reported as an ORF; its role is uncertain. V lost 0 bases and J 7 bases, leaving 10 bases between the germline ends. CDR3 length equals 14 residues. The CDR3 DNA sequence: TGCGCCAGCAGTCAATCAAGGGGCGGACAGCCCCAGCATTTT. It codes for CASSQSRGGQPQHF.

The rearrangement joins TRBV5-1 to TRBJ2-1, with 7 bases matching TRBD2. V was pared by 5 bases and J by 9 bases, with 11 bases of the junction left unmatched. The CDR3 runs 14 residues. In germline, CDR1 is SGHRS, CDR2 YFSETQ. The CDR3 coding sequence is TGCGCCAGCAGACTTTTTACCGGGACTACTGAGCAGTTCTTC. This codes for CASRLFTGTTEQFF.

This clone has only a few counts. This rearrangement joins TRBV5-1 to TRBJ2-1; no definite D call. Germline CDR1 SGHRS, CDR2 YFSETQ. This CDR3 spans 11 amino acids. V shed 3 bases and J shed 6 bases, with 4 bases lying between them. As DNA, the CDR3 is TGCGCCAGCAGCTACACCAATGAGCAGTTCTTC. Protein sequence: CASSYTNEQFF.

The chain employs TRBV29-1 and TRBJ2-3, with 13 bases matching TRBD2. Germline CDR1 and CDR2: SQVTM and ANQGSEA. V was clipped by 1 base and J by 1 base; unmatched bases: 8. CDR3 size: 18 residues. The DNA of the CDR3 is TGCAGCGTTGAAGTGTACGGACTAGCGGGAGAGCGCACAGATACGCAGTATTTT. Translating it yields CSVEVYGLAGERTDTQYF.

The rearrangement joins TRBV6-6 to TRBJ1-2; D ambiguous. This CDR3 has 13 amino acids. The germline V and J ends were trimmed by 6 bases and 2 bases, with 10 bases remaining between them. Germline CDR1 is MNHNY and CDR2 is SVGAGI (reference sequence). In nucleotides, the CDR3 is TGTGCCAGCAGCCCTACTGCGAACTATGGCTACACCTTC. Its protein product is CASSPTANYGYTF.

This chain links TRBV5-1 with TRBJ2-1; 14 bases line up with TRBD2. J lost 3 bases, V lost 6 bases, and 14 bases had no gene match. From germline, CDR1 is SGHRS and CDR2 YFSETQ. CDR3 length: 19 amino acids. CDR3 sequence reads: CASTLRGLAGAILYNEQFF. In DNA form, the CDR3 reads TGCGCCAGCACCCTGCGGGGACTAGCGGGAGCGATACTCTACAATGAGCAGTTCTTC.

The chain carries TRBV4-1 and TRBJ2-1; TRBD2 agrees at 7 bases. With 1 base clipped from V and 4 bases from J, the junction kept 4 bases outside the gene matches. In germline, CDR1 is MGHRA, CDR2 YSYEKL. The CDR3 consists of 15 residues. The chain's CDR3 is CASSQVGSGYNEQFF. DNA for the CDR3: TGCGCCAGCAGCCAAGTGGGTAGCGGGTACAATGAGCAGTTCTTC.

This clone was detected a few times. The chain links TRBV18 to TRBJ2-3, with D maybe TRBD2 (5 bases). Trimming cost V 1 base and J 0 bases, with 14 bases left between them. Germline V gene lookup returns CDR1 KGHSH and CDR2 LQKENI. The CDR3 spans 17 residues. CDR3 DNA: TGTGCCAGCTCACCACTCAGAGCGGAAACTAGCACAGATACGCAGTATTTT. It encodes CASSPLRAETSTDTQYF.